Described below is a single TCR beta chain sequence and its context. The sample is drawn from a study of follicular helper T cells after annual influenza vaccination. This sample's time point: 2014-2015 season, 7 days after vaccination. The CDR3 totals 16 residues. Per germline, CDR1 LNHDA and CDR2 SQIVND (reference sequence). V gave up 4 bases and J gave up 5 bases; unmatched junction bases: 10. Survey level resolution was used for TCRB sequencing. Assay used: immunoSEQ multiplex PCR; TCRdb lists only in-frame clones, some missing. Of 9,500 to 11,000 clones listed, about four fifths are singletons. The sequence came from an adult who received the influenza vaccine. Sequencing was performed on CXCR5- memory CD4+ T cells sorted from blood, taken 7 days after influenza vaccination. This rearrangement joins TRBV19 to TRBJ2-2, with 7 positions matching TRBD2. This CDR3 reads CASSTPAGKATGELFF. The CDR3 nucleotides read TGTGCCAGTAGTACCCCAGCGGGAAAAGCGACCGGGGAGCTGTTTTTT.